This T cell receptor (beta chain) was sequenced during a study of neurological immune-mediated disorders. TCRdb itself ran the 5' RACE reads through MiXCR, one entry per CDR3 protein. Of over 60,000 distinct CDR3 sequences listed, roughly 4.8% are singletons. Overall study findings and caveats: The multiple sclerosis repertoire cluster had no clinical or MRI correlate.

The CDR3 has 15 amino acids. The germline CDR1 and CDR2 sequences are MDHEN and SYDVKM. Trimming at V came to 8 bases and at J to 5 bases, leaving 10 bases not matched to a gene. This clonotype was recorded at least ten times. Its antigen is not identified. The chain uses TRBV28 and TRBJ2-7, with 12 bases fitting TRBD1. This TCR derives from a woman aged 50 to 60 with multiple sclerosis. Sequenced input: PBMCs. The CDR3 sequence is CASRGAGTGGHEQYF. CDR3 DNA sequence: TGTGCCAGCCGGGGGGCCGGGACAGGGGGCCACGAGCAGTACTTC.